These 12 T cell receptor beta chains were sequenced from one sample in a study of siplizumab effects on memory and regulatory T cells. Assay: immunoSEQ multiplex PCR; the TCRdb copy retains only in-frame clones and omits some. The repertoire includes around 78,000 clones, about 89% of them detected once, and around 29% sits in the top ten. Sequencing input: CD8+ T cells sorted from blood. The receptors stem from a human donor in good health.

The J gene is TRBJ1-2, the V gene TRBV29-1; D gene uncertain. This CDR3 has 12 residues. In germline, CDR1 is SQVTM, CDR2 ANQGSEA. The V and J ends lost 3 bases and 7 bases respectively, with 12 bases between them. The CDR3 DNA reads as TGCAGCGTTGAGGCGGTCTCGGGTGGCTACACCTTC. The encoded protein is CSVEAVSGGYTF. Full variable domain (remainder filled in from reference TRBV29-1 and TRBJ1-2): SAVISQKPSRDICQRGTSLTIQCQVDSQVTMMFWYRQQPGQSLTLIATANQGSEATYESGFVIDKFPISRPNLTFSTLTVSNMSPEDSSIYLCSVEAVSGGYTFGSGTRLTVV.

This chain's CDR3 is CSVDGGLDTEAFF. Written as DNA, the CDR3 is TGCAGCGTTGATGGGGGATTGGACACTGAAGCTTTCTTT. The chain carries TRBV29-1 and TRBJ1-1; D is possibly TRBD1 (5 bases). The CDR3 sequence is 13 residues long. CDR1 is SQVTM and CDR2 is ANQGSEA in the germline V gene. Between the trimmed V and J ends, which lost 3 bases and 3 bases, there was a span of 11 bases.

The count of this clone is one. The DNA for the CDR3 is TGTGCCAGCAGTTTTAGTGGGGGTTACAATGAGCAGTTCTTC. Amino acids: CASSFSGGYNEQFF. The genes are TRBV27 and TRBJ2-1; D might be TRBD1 or TRBD2, each matching 5 bases. In germline, CDR1 is MNHEY, CDR2 SMNVEV (reference sequence). With 3 bases removed from V and 4 bases from J, the gap between germline ends came to 10 bases. There are 14 residues in the CDR3.

The chain is built from TRBV27 and TRBJ2-7; 7 bases match TRBD1. This CDR3 has 14 amino acids. Germline CDR1 MNHEY, CDR2 SMNVEV (reference sequence). V shed 9 bases, J shed 0 bases, and the junction held 8 bases outside the gene matches. As DNA, the CDR3 is TGTGCCAGTGAGAAGAGGACAGGCTCCTACGAGCAGTACTTC. This gives the protein CASEKRTGSYEQYF.

This clone is a singleton in its sample. The chain is built from TRBV5-1 and TRBJ2-5; a possible D gene is TRBD2 (6 bases). The CDR3 runs to 18 residues. The germline gives CDR1 SGHRS, CDR2 YFSETQ. Trimming stripped 4 bases from V and 1 base from J, with 23 bases between. The CDR3 nucleotides read TGCGCCAGCAGCCCCGACGGGCCTTGGGGAGGTATCCAAGAGACCCAGTACTTC. It codes for CASSPDGPWGGIQETQYF.

V is TRBV7-8 and J is TRBJ1-5, with 7 nucleotides matching TRBD1. From germline, CDR1 is SGHVS and CDR2 FQNEAQ. This CDR3 contains 14 residues. J was trimmed by 2 bases and V by 5 bases; bases with no gene match: 3. This CDR3 reads CASSRGTGNQPQHF. CDR3 DNA sequence: TGTGCCAGCAGCCGAGGGACAGGCAATCAGCCCCAGCATTTT.

The V call is TRBV7-9, the J call TRBJ2-3; no reliable D call. Germline V gives CDR1 SEHNR, CDR2 FQNEAQ (reference sequence). The V gene lost 5 bases and the J gene lost 1 base, with 19 bases spanning the gap. The CDR3 extends over 17 amino acids. CDR3 region: CASSQTVGSIRTDTQYF. In DNA form, the CDR3 reads TGTGCCAGCAGCCAAACCGTCGGTAGCATCCGCACAGATACGCAGTATTTT.

The rearrangement uses TRBV29-1 and TRBJ1-1; D is unresolved. Deletions cut 1 base from V and 8 bases from J, with 20 bases between. CDR1 is SQVTM, CDR2 ANQGSEA, per germline. The CDR3 has 15 residues. The DNA of the CDR3 is TGCAGCGTTGAAGGGGCGAGAGTGGTTCCTGGAGAAGCTTTCTTT. Its translation is CSVEGARVVPGEAFF.

The chain links TRBV6-5 to TRBJ2-1; D is unclear. This CDR3 spans 13 amino acids. V dropped 10 bases and J dropped 1 base, with 11 bases sitting between them. Germline values: CDR1 MNHEY, CDR2 SVGAGI. This CDR3 is CATGWVSYNEQFF. CDR3 nucleotide sequence: TGTGCCACGGGCTGGGTATCCTACAATGAGCAGTTCTTC.

V is TRBV13 and J is TRBJ2-7; the match to TRBD1 covers 8 bases. The CDR3 contains 15 residues. CDR1 is PRHDT, CDR2 FYEKMQ, per germline (reference sequence). The trim removed 4 bases at V and 2 bases at J, leaving 7 bases unmatched. The CDR3 reads CASSSRTGIPYEQYF. CDR3 bases: TGTGCCAGCAGCTCGCGGACAGGGATCCCCTACGAGCAGTACTTC. Together with reference TRBV13 and TRBJ2-7, the CDR3 gives the full variable domain: AAGVIQSPRHLIKEKRETATLKCYPIPRHDTVYWYQQGPGQDPQFLISFYEKMQSDKGSIPDRFSAQQFSDYHSELNMSSLELGDSALYFCASSSRTGIPYEQYFGPGTRLTVT.

The genes are TRBV2 and TRBJ1-1; the D is unclear. Germline CDR1 is SNHLY and CDR2 is FYNNEI. The CDR3 runs to 13 residues. V was trimmed by 6 bases and J by 4 bases, leaving 12 bases between them. In nucleotides, the CDR3 is TGTGCCAGCAGGGAGACTTGGTCCACTGAAGCTTTCTTT. Its protein is CASRETWSTEAFF.

The V call is TRBV14, the J call TRBJ1-1; the D gene is possibly TRBD1 (5 bases). Germline CDR1 and CDR2: SGHDN and FVKESK. Trimming pared 4 bases from V and 4 bases from J, leaving 13 bases between. The CDR3 runs to 14 residues. This CDR3 reads CASSLTRGPTEAFF. DNA of the CDR3: TGTGCCAGCAGCCTAACTAGGGGCCCCACTGAAGCTTTCTTT.